Shown below are 6 T cell receptor beta chains from a single sample sequenced in a study of T cells in Graves' hyperthyroidism and ophthalmopathy. Amplification of TCR beta CDR3 regions was performed using RNA transcripts as template. With the HTBI primer set, the TCR CDR3 went through a first round of RT-PCR. TCRdb recomputed calls from the multiplex PCR reads with MiXCR, one row per CDR3 protein. In the table there are a few hundred thousand distinct CDR3 sequences, 46% of which are singletons. The material sequenced was peripheral blood or thyroid tissue (not recorded which). The receptors originated from an adult woman with Graves' disease, either hyperthyroidism or ophthalmopathy (not recorded which).

The table lists this clonotype with a count of one. The chain couples TRBV15 to TRBJ2-5, with TRBD2 identical over 8 bases. The length of the CDR3 is 14 residues. With V trimmed by 6 bases and J by 5 bases, 8 bases remained unmatched. Germline loops: CDR1 LNHNV, CDR2 YYDKDF (reference sequence). The CDR3 nucleotides are TGTGCCACCAGGTCCGGGACTAGGGGGGAGACCCAGTACTTC. It yields the protein CATRSGTRGETQYF.

This clonotype was seen at least ten times. This rearrangement joins TRBV4-3 to TRBJ2-7, with 8 bases fitting TRBD1. This CDR3 has 14 residues. V lost 4 bases and J lost 3; bases outside the gene matches: 5. CDR1 is LGHNA and CDR2 is YSLEER in the germline V gene. CDR3 protein: CASSPGDRSYEQYF. The DNA for the CDR3 is TGCGCCAGCAGCCCCGGGGACAGGAGCTACGAGCAGTACTTC.

This clonotype was detected many times. V gene TRBV20-1 combines with J gene TRBJ2-6, with TRBD1 as a possible D gene (6 bases). CDR1 is DFQATT and CDR2 is SNEGSKA in the germline V gene (reference sequence). The V end lost 6 bases, the J end lost 4 bases, and 16 bases lay between the germline ends. The CDR3 has 15 residues. As DNA, the CDR3 is TGCAGTGCCCTACAGGGATCCTACGGGGCCAACGTCCTGACTTTC. Translated: CSALQGSYGANVLTF.

V usage is TRBV28 and J usage is TRBJ1-1; no clear D. V dropped 7 bases and J dropped 4 bases, with 13 bases sitting between them. The germline V gene has CDR1 MDHEN and CDR2 SYDVKM. This CDR3 has 13 amino acids. DNA for the CDR3: TGTGCCAGCACTCTAAACGTGGGCACTGAAGCTTTCTTT. Protein: CASTLNVGTEAFF. Complete variable domain (other parts from reference TRBV28 and TRBJ1-1): DVKVTQSSRYLVKRTGEKVFLECVQDMDHENMFWYRQDPGLGLRLIYFSYDVKMKEKGDIPEGYSVSREKKERFSLILESASTNQTSMYLCASTLNVGTEAFFGQGTRLTVV.

This chain links TRBV6-2 or TRBV6-3 with TRBJ2-7; 7 positions agree with TRBD2. Trimming took 2 bases from V and 13 from J; bases not matched to a gene: 11. The V gene's germline CDR1 is MNHEY and CDR2 SVGEGT. The CDR3 has 13 residues. As DNA, the CDR3 is TGTGCCAGCAGTTACGACTACGGGGCTAGCGGCTACTTC. Its translation: CASSYDYGASGYF.

This clonotype was observed at least ten times. This rearrangement joins TRBV10-3 to TRBJ2-2; 10 nucleotides agree with TRBD2. The germline V gene encodes CDR1 ENHRY and CDR2 SYGVKD. V was clipped by 10 bases and J by 4 bases; unmatched bases: 9. CDR3 length: 15 amino acids. CDR3 sequence (DNA): TGTGCCACTGAAAGCGGGAGGGCGATCACCGGGGAGCTGTTTTTT. This encodes CATESGRAITGELFF.